This T cell receptor (beta chain) was sequenced for a study of shared clonotypes between healthy human individuals. From germline, CDR1 is GTSNPN and CDR2 SVGIG (reference sequence). The length of the CDR3 is 13 residues. After removal of 8 bases from V and 1 base from J, the junction contained 5 bases not matched to a gene. Data came from immunoSEQ multiplex PCR; TCRdb stores just in-frame clones and leaves some out. The data show about 1.1 million clones, with 70% to 80% seen just once and 0.4% to 0.55% held by the top ten. The clonotype originates from a man younger than 35 in good health. Some clones in this sample may be carry-over from other donors' samples. Sequencing input: memory CD4+ T cells from PBMCs. The subset here: CD45RA-negative fraction. V gene TRBV30 combines with J gene TRBJ2-7, with 10 bases lining up with TRBD1. CDR3 sequence (DNA): TGTGCCAGGGACAGGGGAGTTTCCTACGAGCAGTACTTC. It is translated as CARDRGVSYEQYF.